This T cell receptor (beta chain) was sequenced in a study of vaccination effects on CD4 cells after COVID-19. Study-level information: At 16 days and at one week before vaccination, samples were given by two convalescent patients.

Before sequencing took place, the ViraFEST assay used viral peptide pools to expand antigen-specific CD4+ T cells. Researchers isolated CD4+ T cells once less than 13 days of culture had elapsed. Between March and December 2020, the person had a SARS-CoV-2 infection that PCR confirmed. A remark on this clone: No antigen is known for it.

The method was immunoSEQ multiplex PCR; TCRdb's version includes in-frame clones alone and lacks a portion of them. Of 30,000 or so clones listed, approximately 72% were seen once; the top ten hold about 30%. Germline V gene data show CDR1 as LGHDT and CDR2 as YNNKEL (reference sequence). CDR3 length: 17 residues. The junction had 10 bases not matched to a gene; V was cut back by 2 bases and J by 5 bases. The receptor was derived from a human donor who had a prior SARS-CoV-2 infection. This chain joins TRBV3-1 (or the pseudogene TRBV3-2) and TRBJ2-3; TRBD2 aligns across 10 bases. The starting material was CD4+ T cells from PBMCs cultured with a peptide pool, obtained before COVID-19 vaccination. The CDR3: CASSQSLSGRGIDTQYF. CDR3 nucleotides: TGTGCCAGCAGCCAATCGCTAAGCGGGAGGGGCATAGATACGCAGTATTTT.